Following are 27 T cell receptor beta chains from one sample sequenced in a study of CD4 T cells in relation to SARS-CoV-2 and coronaviruses. Which antigens these TCRs recognize remains unknown. This table comes from immunoSEQ multiplex PCR, and its TCRdb copy is limited to in-frame clones, with some not included. The sample includes approximately 41,000 clones, 84% of them seen just once. The sequenced sample consisted of naive CD4+ T cells from PBMCs, cultured in vitro. Subset in this sample: naive CD4+ T cells isolated by negative enrichment. These receptors came from an adult with COVID-19.

The J gene is TRBJ2-1, the V gene TRBV6-5; 7 nucleotides align to TRBD2. Trimming at V came to 6 bases and at J to 6 bases, leaving 11 bases not matched to a gene. Per the germline V gene, CDR1 is MNHEY and CDR2 is SVGAGI. The CDR3 has 15 residues. Written as DNA, the CDR3 is TGTGCCAGCAGGAGGTCTAGCGGCACCACCAATGAGCAGTTCTTC. Its translation is CASRRSSGTTNEQFF.

This clone was counted once. V is TRBV9 and J is TRBJ2-3; D uncertain. The CDR3 contains 17 residues. The V end was cut by 0 bases, the J end by 2 bases, with 16 bases between. The germline V gene has CDR1 SGDLS and CDR2 YYNGEE. The CDR3 region has the DNA TGTGCCAGCAGCGTAGAGGTGACGGCTGGTGCCACAGATACGCAGTATTTT. Its translation is CASSVEVTAGATDTQYF.

V usage is TRBV18 and J usage is TRBJ2-7; possibly TRBD1 for D (5 bases). This CDR3 comprises 15 residues. With 6 bases removed from V and 5 bases from J, the gap between germline ends came to 20 bases. CDR1 and CDR2 from the germline V gene are KGHSH and LQKENI. The CDR3 sequence: CASSPTGSVVDEQYF. CDR3 DNA sequence: TGTGCCAGCTCCCCAACAGGTTCCGTTGTCGACGAGCAGTACTTC.

This clone was counted only a few times. This CDR3 is CASSGPTGAVETQYF. For the CDR3, the DNA is TGTGCCAGCAGTGGACCAACAGGGGCGGTAGAGACCCAGTACTTC. The chain carries TRBV25-1 and TRBJ2-5; 7 positions agree with TRBD1. The V gene's germline CDR1 is MGHDK and CDR2 SYGVNS. This CDR3 is built from 15 residues. Trimming took 4 bases from V and 4 from J; bases not matched to a gene: 9.

The rearrangement uses TRBV3-1 (or the pseudogene TRBV3-2) and TRBJ2-3; no definite D call. Germline V gene lookup returns CDR1 LGHDT and CDR2 YNNKEL (reference sequence). CDR3 length: 15 residues. The ends were cut back, 0 bases at V and 4 bases at J, with 11 bases in the middle. DNA of the CDR3: TGTGCCAGCAGCCAAGAGCACAGCGTCGCAGATACGCAGTATTTT. This sequence encodes CASSQEHSVADTQYF.

This clone has a single count. This chain connects TRBV7-2 to TRBJ2-1; 14 nucleotides line up with TRBD2. The V gene's germline CDR1 is SGHTA and CDR2 FQGNSA. J lost 8 bases, V lost 5 bases, and 5 bases had no gene match. The CDR3 totals 15 residues. The CDR3 DNA reads as TGTGCCAGCAGCCCGGGACTAGCGGGAGTGGATGAGCAGTTCTTC. Amino acid sequence: CASSPGLAGVDEQFF.

The CDR3 reads CASSQGGQVGPSGNTIYF. Written as DNA, the CDR3 is TGCGCCAGCAGCCAAGGAGGGCAGGTCGGTCCTTCTGGAAACACCATATATTTT. This chain links TRBV4-1 with TRBJ1-3; D uncertain. The CDR3 runs to 18 residues. Trimming took 1 base from V and 1 from J, leaving 17 bases between them. From germline, CDR1 is MGHRA and CDR2 YSYEKL.

The chain joins TRBV6-5 to TRBJ2-1; the match to TRBD1 covers 9 bases. Trimming cost V 6 bases and J 2 bases; bases outside gene matches: 5. Germline values: CDR1 MNHEY, CDR2 SVGAGI. The CDR3 runs 15 residues. DNA for the CDR3: TGTGCCAGCAGCTCCGGGACAGGGACCTACAATGAGCAGTTCTTC. Protein: CASSSGTGTYNEQFF.

This chain joins TRBV9 and TRBJ2-1; TRBD2 matches at 8 bases. The CDR3 sequence is 15 residues long. From germline, CDR1 is SGDLS and CDR2 YYNGEE. Losses at the gene ends were 2 bases for V and 8 bases for J; bases not matched to a gene: 9. The DNA for the CDR3 is TGTGCCAGCAGCGTCGGGACTAGAATATCTGATGAGCAGTTCTTC. It specifies CASSVGTRISDEQFF.

This clone was counted only a few times. The chain links TRBV2 to TRBJ2-3, with 9 bases that match TRBD2. Germline V gene sequence: CDR1 SNHLY, CDR2 FYNNEI. The CDR3 totals 13 residues. V shed 7 bases, J shed 4 bases, and the junction held 3 bases outside the gene matches. Written as DNA, the CDR3 is TGTGCCAGCAAAGCTAGCGGGGCAGATACGCAGTATTTT. Encoded protein: CASKASGADTQYF.

CDR3 DNA: TGCAGTGCTCCCCGGTACAATGAGCAGTTCTTC. Protein sequence: CSAPRYNEQFF. The V gene is TRBV20-1, the J gene TRBJ2-1, with D uncertain. Looked up from germline, CDR1 is DFQATT and CDR2 is SNEGSKA (reference sequence). The V and J ends lost 5 bases and 4 bases respectively, with 6 bases between them. The CDR3 spans 11 residues.

The chain carries TRBV2 and TRBJ2-1; 7 bases are a match to TRBD1. The length of the CDR3 is 15 residues. Germline V gene data show CDR1 as SNHLY and CDR2 as FYNNEI. V dropped 5 bases and J dropped 5; count of bases not matched to a gene: 9. In nucleotides, the CDR3 is TGTGCCAGCAGTCCAGGGGGTCGCCTTGACAATGAGCAGTTCTTC. Protein: CASSPGGRLDNEQFF.

V usage is TRBV28 and J usage is TRBJ1-4; maybe TRBD1 (6 bases). This CDR3 region has 16 residues. Germline-derived CDR1 and CDR2 are MDHEN and SYDVKM. The V and J ends lost 6 bases and 6 bases respectively, with 20 bases between them. The CDR3 DNA reads as TGTGCCAGCAGCCCCCGCCGGGGGGGCGGGTATGAAAAACTGTTTTTT. Translating it yields CASSPRRGGGYEKLFF.

V is TRBV4-1 and J is TRBJ2-4; 9 bases align to TRBD2. Germline V gene data show CDR1 as MGHRA and CDR2 as YSYEKL. With 3 bases clipped from V and 8 bases from J, the junction kept 14 bases outside the gene matches. The CDR3 is 17 amino acids. The CDR3 DNA reads TGCGCCAGCAGCCAGACCCGTTTGGGGCTAGCGGGATACATTCAGTACTTC. Translated: CASSQTRLGLAGYIQYF.

J is TRBJ2-6 and V is TRBV5-1, with D possibly matching TRBD1 (5 bases). CDR3 length: 14 residues. Germline assignment: CDR1 SGHRS and CDR2 YFSETQ. Trimming pared 4 bases from V and 0 bases from J, leaving 5 bases between. This CDR3 is CASSGHSGANVLTF. The CDR3 DNA sequence: TGCGCCAGCAGCGGACACTCTGGGGCCAACGTCCTGACTTTC. The variable domain in full, completed from reference TRBV5-1 and TRBJ2-6, reads KAGVTQTPRYLIKTRGQQVTLSCSPISGHRSVSWYQQTPGQGLQFLFEYFSETQRNKGNFPGRFSGRQFSNSRSEMNVSTLELGDSALYLCASSGHSGANVLTFGAGSRLTVL.

The chain couples TRBV28 to TRBJ2-7, with D unresolved. CDR3 size: 12 residues. In germline, CDR1 is MDHEN, CDR2 SYDVKM. The V gene lost 4 bases and the J gene lost 3 bases, with 7 bases spanning the gap. CDR3 in DNA: TGTGCCAGCAGTTCTGAGTACTACGAGCAGTACTTC. Translation: CASSSEYYEQYF.

V usage is TRBV7-8 and J usage is TRBJ1-6; D unresolved. This CDR3 comprises 14 residues. Germline CDR1 is SGHVS and CDR2 is FQNEAQ. Deletions cut 1 base from V and 4 bases from J, with 5 bases between. The CDR3 coding sequence is TGTGCCAGCAGCTTAGTAGAGTATAATTCACCCCTCCACTTT. Translated: CASSLVEYNSPLHF.

The chain combines TRBV3-1 (or the pseudogene TRBV3-2) with TRBJ2-3; the D is unclear. V lost 3 bases, J lost 6 bases, and 13 bases lay in between. CDR3 length: 14 amino acids. CDR1 and CDR2 (germline): LGHDT, YNNKEL (reference sequence). This chain's CDR3 is CASSQKRSWDTQYF. The CDR3 nucleotides are TGTGCCAGCAGCCAGAAGAGGTCCTGGGATACGCAGTATTTT.

The chain joins TRBV28 to TRBJ1-5; D unresolved. The CDR3 sequence is 17 residues long. V lost 2 bases to trimming and J lost 0 bases, with 14 bases between them. Germline V gives CDR1 MDHEN, CDR2 SYDVKM. In DNA, the CDR3 is TGTGCCAGCAGTTTACGCCAGGCCCCGTATAGCAATCAGCCCCAGCATTTT. Amino acids: CASSLRQAPYSNQPQHF.

The chain has TRBV19 and TRBJ2-3; D ambiguous. Trimming removed 4 bases at V and 4 bases at J, with 3 bases between. The CDR3 spans 11 residues. The germline gives CDR1 LNHDA, CDR2 SQIVND (reference sequence). CDR3 in DNA: TGTGCCAGTAGTAGCGCAGATACGCAGTATTTT. Residues: CASSSADTQYF. Full variable domain (missing parts from reference TRBV19 and TRBJ2-3): DGGITQSPKYLFRKEGQNVTLSCEQNLNHDAMYWYRQDPGQGLRLIYYSQIVNDFQKGDIAEGYSVSREKKESFPLTVTSAQKNPTAFYLCASSSADTQYFGPGTRLTVL.

This clone appeared a single time. The CDR3 loop reads CASRLTLAGEGEQFF. In nucleotides, the CDR3 is TGTGCCAGTAGGCTAACACTAGCGGGAGAGGGTGAGCAGTTCTTC. The V call is TRBV19, the J call TRBJ2-1, with 11 positions matching TRBD2. CDR3 length: 15 residues. CDR1 and CDR2 (germline): LNHDA, SQIVND (reference sequence). Losses at the gene ends were 6 bases for V and 9 bases for J; bases not matched to a gene: 10.

A few counts support this clone. The chain uses TRBV18 and TRBJ2-7; the D is unclear. CDR3 length equals 13 residues. The V and J ends lost 1 base and 5 bases respectively, with 9 bases between them. From germline, CDR1 is KGHSH and CDR2 LQKENI. This CDR3 is CASSPLPRHEQYF. The CDR3 nucleotides are TGTGCCAGCTCACCACTCCCCCGTCACGAGCAGTACTTC. The full variable domain, rest sourced from reference TRBV18 and TRBJ2-7, is NAGVMQNPRHLVRRRGQEARLRCSPMKGHSHVYWYRQLPEEGLKFMVYLQKENIIDESGMPKERFSAEFPKEGPSILRIQQVVRGDSAAYFCASSPLPRHEQYFGPGTRLTVT.

The rearrangement joins TRBV3-1 (or the pseudogene TRBV3-2) to TRBJ2-5, with D uncertain. From germline, CDR1 is LGHDT and CDR2 YNNKEL (reference sequence). Trimming left V 5 bases short and J 1 base short, with 2 bases between. This CDR3 contains 11 residues. DNA of the CDR3: TGTGCCAGCAGCTTCCAAGAGACCCAGTACTTC. Translation gives CASSFQETQYF.

The V call is TRBV5-1, the J call TRBJ1-2; D perhaps matches TRBD1 (5 bases). Trimming took off 3 bases at V and 5 bases at J, with 14 bases between the two ends. In germline, CDR1 is SGHRS, CDR2 YFSETQ. The CDR3 runs to 14 residues. The CDR3 spells CASSWEGEEYGYTF. The DNA of the CDR3 is TGCGCCAGCAGCTGGGAAGGGGAGGAATATGGCTACACCTTC.

The rearrangement uses TRBV24-1 and TRBJ1-2, with 7 bases that match TRBD1. The length of the CDR3 is 15 residues. Germline CDR1 and CDR2: KGHDR and SFDVKD. The junction had 8 bases not matched to a gene; V was cut back by 4 bases and J by 4 bases. As DNA, the CDR3 is TGTGCCACCAGTGAGGGCGGGGACAGCCTCTATGGCTACACCTTC. Translated: CATSEGGDSLYGYTF.

V and J are TRBV7-2 and TRBJ2-3; TRBD1 matches at 7 bases. The CDR3 runs to 15 residues. The junction had 10 bases not matched to a gene; V was cut back by 5 bases and J by 5 bases. The germline CDR1 and CDR2 sequences are SGHTA and FQGNSA. CDR3 protein: CASSVPETGKDTQYF. The CDR3 DNA reads as TGTGCCAGCAGCGTCCCTGAGACAGGGAAAGATACGCAGTATTTT.

The chain is built from TRBV28 and TRBJ2-1; D perhaps matches TRBD1 (6 bases). This CDR3 contains 15 residues. Germline-derived CDR1 and CDR2 are MDHEN and SYDVKM. V was trimmed by 3 bases and J by 7 bases, leaving 16 bases between them. The chain's CDR3 is CASSLGAARRNEQFF. The CDR3 region has the DNA TGTGCCAGCAGTTTGGGGGCGGCCAGGAGGAATGAGCAGTTCTTC. The variable domain in full, completed from reference TRBV28 and TRBJ2-1, reads DVKVTQSSRYLVKRTGEKVFLECVQDMDHENMFWYRQDPGLGLRLIYFSYDVKMKEKGDIPEGYSVSREKKERFSLILESASTNQTSMYLCASSLGAARRNEQFFGPGTRLTVL.